Listed here are 27 T cell receptor beta chains from one sample, sequenced in a study of shared clonotypes between healthy human individuals. Only in-frame clones appear in the TCRdb table, and some are missing; sequencing was by immunoSEQ multiplex PCR. Here the sample spans fewer than 2.5 million clones, 93% being singletons. Sequences were obtained from naive CD4+ T cells from PBMCs. Regarding subset: CD45RA+ positively selected. Receptor source: a man younger than 35 in good health. Some clones in this sample may be carry-over from other donors' samples.

This chain connects TRBV28 to TRBJ2-2, with D possibly TRBD2 on 7 matching bases. CDR3 length: 15 residues. V lost 7 bases and J lost 6, with 18 bases in between. Germline CDR1 MDHEN, CDR2 SYDVKM. CDR3 nucleotides: TGTGCCAGCATCGAGGGGGGGTCGTCTTCCGGGGAGCTGTTTTTT. It is translated as CASIEGGSSSGELFF.

This clone was observed a few times. The gene calls are TRBV27 and TRBJ1-1; tentative D call: TRBD1 (6 bases). Germline loops: CDR1 MNHEY, CDR2 SMNVEV (reference sequence). CDR3 length: 13 residues. V shed 6 bases and J shed 6 bases, with 14 bases lying between them. CDR3 bases: TGTGCCAGCAGCAGCCAGACAGGATCTGAAGCTTTCTTT. The encoded protein is CASSSQTGSEAFF.

The chain carries TRBV10-3 and TRBJ1-2; TRBD1 is a possible D gene (6 bases). Deletions cut 6 bases from V and 4 bases from J, with 12 bases between. The CDR3 loop spans 13 amino acids. CDR1 ENHRY and CDR2 SYGVKD come from the germline V gene. The CDR3 DNA reads TGTGCCATCAGAACACAGGGACTCTATGGCTACACCTTC. Translation gives CAIRTQGLYGYTF.

V usage is TRBV11-2 and J usage is TRBJ2-3, with no clear D. The ends were cut back, 6 bases at V and 1 base at J, with 23 bases in the middle. CDR3 size: 18 residues. In germline, CDR1 is SGHAT, CDR2 FQNNGV. CDR3 nucleotides: TGTGCCAGCAGAGGGTGGGGAAGAAGGCAGCGCCGCACAGATACGCAGTATTTT. It encodes CASRGWGRRQRRTDTQYF.

This chain joins TRBV28 and TRBJ2-5, with TRBD2 identical over 8 bases. Unmatched junction bases numbered 5, after V lost 1 base and J lost 4 bases. The CDR3 has 15 residues. CDR1 MDHEN and CDR2 SYDVKM come from the germline V gene. CDR3: CASSLYSGGGETQYF. The CDR3 coding sequence is TGTGCCAGCAGTTTATATTCGGGAGGGGGAGAGACCCAGTACTTC.

The chain employs TRBV7-2 and TRBJ2-7; 9 bases match TRBD2. The V segment lost 5 bases and the J segment 2 bases; nucleotides outside the gene matches: 13. CDR3 length: 17 amino acids. Germline V gene data show CDR1 as SGHTA and CDR2 as FQGNSA. CDR3: CASSPGGLAGYTYEQYF. In nucleotides, the CDR3 is TGTGCCAGCAGCCCAGGGGGGCTAGCGGGATACACCTACGAGCAGTACTTC.

This clone came up once. The V gene is TRBV4-2, the J gene TRBJ1-4; unclear D gene. Germline V gene sequence: CDR1 LGHNA, CDR2 YNFKEQ. The CDR3 runs to 15 residues. With 0 bases removed from V and 4 bases from J, the gap between germline ends came to 9 bases. The CDR3 is CASSQDDGYNEKLFF. CDR3 nucleotides: TGTGCCAGCAGCCAAGACGACGGGTATAATGAAAAACTGTTTTTT.

The J gene is TRBJ2-7, the V gene TRBV10-1; D might be TRBD2 (7 bases). V lost 8 bases and J lost 2, with 19 bases in between. The CDR3 is made up of 15 amino acids. Per germline, CDR1 WNHNN and CDR2 SYGVQD (reference sequence). The CDR3 sequence is CASGKGGDGTYEQYF. CDR3 sequence (DNA): TGCGCCAGCGGTAAAGGGGGGGACGGGACCTACGAGCAGTACTTC.

The chain employs TRBV29-1 and TRBJ2-7; TRBD2 matches 7 bases. The CDR3 contains 12 residues. V trimming: 4 bases; J trimming: 6 bases; junction bases outside the gene matches: 6. In germline, CDR1 is SQVTM, CDR2 ANQGSEA. CDR3 residues: CSVVRGGREQYF. The CDR3 DNA reads TGCAGCGTTGTAAGGGGAGGGCGCGAGCAGTACTTC.

V gene TRBV11-3 combines with J gene TRBJ2-2; 10 bases fit TRBD1. Germline V lookup: CDR1 SGHNT, CDR2 YENEEA. After removal of 5 bases from V and 2 bases from J, the junction contained 5 bases not matched to a gene. The CDR3 covers 16 residues. CDR3 loop: CASSKTGGDNTGELFF. The DNA for the CDR3 is TGTGCCAGCAGCAAGACAGGGGGCGATAACACCGGGGAGCTGTTTTTT.

Note on this clone: The same CDR3 can be traced to other DNA sequences in this sample. The chain uses TRBV28 and TRBJ2-7; D remains unclear. Deletions cut 2 bases from V and 0 bases from J, with 8 bases between. Germline assignment: CDR1 MDHEN and CDR2 SYDVKM. The CDR3 runs 14 residues. As DNA, the CDR3 is TGTGCCAGCAGTTTAGTCGGCCCCTCCTACGAGCAGTACTTC. This sequence encodes CASSLVGPSYEQYF.

The genes are TRBV6-1 and TRBJ2-7; D is ambiguous. CDR3 length: 16 amino acids. The V end was cut by 6 bases, the J end by 2 bases, with 20 bases between. Per germline, CDR1 MNHNS and CDR2 SASEGT. The CDR3 loop is CASREMGWTVTYEQYF. In DNA, the CDR3 is TGTGCCAGCAGAGAAATGGGATGGACCGTTACCTACGAGCAGTACTTC.

The chain combines TRBV7-3 with TRBJ2-3, with 14 bases fitting TRBD2. Per the germline V gene, CDR1 is SGHTA and CDR2 is FQGTGA. This CDR3 spans 16 amino acids. The junction had 7 bases not matched to a gene; V was cut back by 5 bases and J by 6 bases. The CDR3 loop is CASSTGTSGRGDTQYF. CDR3 DNA sequence: TGTGCCAGCAGCACCGGGACTAGCGGGAGAGGGGATACGCAGTATTTT. The variable domain in full, with the rest retrieved from reference TRBV7-3 and TRBJ2-3, is GAGVSQTPSNKVTEKGKYVELRCDPISGHTALYWYRQSLGQGPEFLIYFQGTGAADDSGLPNDRFFAVRPEGSVSTLKIQRTERGDSAVYLCASSTGTSGRGDTQYFGPGTRLTVL.

The rearrangement links TRBV7-9 to TRBJ1-5; possible D gene TRBD1, 6 bases. The CDR3 totals 17 residues. The V and J ends lost 5 bases and 7 bases respectively, with 24 bases between them. Germline V gives CDR1 SEHNR, CDR2 FQNEAQ (reference sequence). CDR3 nucleotide sequence: TGTGCCAGCAGCCCACAGGGTGGCGGAGCACGAGGGCAGCCCCAGCATTTT. Protein product: CASSPQGGGARGQPQHF.

About this clone: This CDR3 is also generated by other DNA sequences in the sample. The chain combines TRBV10-3 with TRBJ2-7, with D possibly called TRBD1 or TRBD2 (5 bases each). The CDR3 has 13 residues. Trimming stripped 6 bases from V and 1 base from J, with 10 bases between. CDR1 is ENHRY and CDR2 is SYGVKD in the germline V gene. The CDR3: CAISGAGSYEQYF. The CDR3 nucleotides read TGTGCCATCAGCGGGGCAGGGTCCTACGAGCAGTACTTC.

The chain carries TRBV13 and TRBJ1-1; no reliable D call. Germline V gene sequence: CDR1 PRHDT, CDR2 FYEKMQ (reference sequence). V was pared by 4 bases and J by 2 bases, with 8 bases between. The CDR3 extends over 13 amino acids. DNA of the CDR3: TGTGCCAGCAGCTCGTACAGAAACACTGAAGCTTTCTTT. As protein: CASSSYRNTEAFF. The full variable domain, with the rest looked up from reference TRBV13 and TRBJ1-1, is AAGVIQSPRHLIKEKRETATLKCYPIPRHDTVYWYQQGPGQDPQFLISFYEKMQSDKGSIPDRFSAQQFSDYHSELNMSSLELGDSALYFCASSSYRNTEAFFGQGTRLTVV.

The chain uses TRBV7-9 and TRBJ2-6; TRBD1 agrees at 10 bases. In germline, CDR1 is SEHNR, CDR2 FQNEAQ (reference sequence). Trimming removed 10 bases from V and 1 base from J; junction bases left unmatched: 7. CDR3 size: 16 residues. CDR3: CAKDRGLLSGANVLTF. The CDR3 region has the DNA TGTGCCAAAGACAGGGGGCTTTTATCTGGGGCCAACGTCCTGACTTTC.

The chain recombines TRBV6-6 with TRBJ1-5, with a possible D match to TRBD1 (5 bases). V was shortened by 6 bases and J by 2 bases, with 14 bases between the two germline ends. There are 15 residues in the CDR3. Germline values: CDR1 MNHNY, CDR2 SVGAGI (reference sequence). CDR3: CASRPGPWGNQPQHF. As DNA, the CDR3 is TGTGCCAGCAGGCCGGGACCTTGGGGCAATCAGCCCCAGCATTTT.

This chain uses TRBV28 with TRBJ1-2, with D tentatively TRBD1 (5 bases). The CDR3 sequence is 15 residues long. The V gene lost 2 bases and the J gene lost 4 bases, with 14 bases spanning the gap. Germline CDR1 and CDR2: MDHEN and SYDVKM. The CDR3 region is CASSLRDPVPYGYTF. DNA of the CDR3: TGTGCCAGCAGTTTACGGGACCCCGTGCCCTATGGCTACACCTTC.

The chain uses TRBV28 and TRBJ2-6, with 7 nucleotides matching TRBD1. This CDR3 region has 17 residues. The V gene end was trimmed by 6 bases and the J gene end by 4 bases; junction bases not matched to a gene: 12. CDR1 and CDR2 (germline): MDHEN, SYDVKM. The CDR3 region is CASSSGTGESGANVLTF. CDR3 sequence (DNA): TGTGCCAGCAGCTCCGGCACAGGGGAGTCCGGGGCCAACGTCCTGACTTTC. The whole variable domain, remainder taken from reference TRBV28 and TRBJ2-6, is DVKVTQSSRYLVKRTGEKVFLECVQDMDHENMFWYRQDPGLGLRLIYFSYDVKMKEKGDIPEGYSVSREKKERFSLILESASTNQTSMYLCASSSGTGESGANVLTFGAGSRLTVL.

A remark on this clone: The same CDR3 is also encoded by other DNA sequences in this sample. The chain uses TRBV6-1 and TRBJ1-4; D is ambiguous. Germline-derived CDR1 and CDR2 are MNHNS and SASEGT. The length of the CDR3 is 11 residues. V lost 3 bases, J lost 8 bases, and 4 bases lay in between. The CDR3 reads CASSEAEKLFF. The CDR3 bases are TGTGCCAGCAGTGAGGCCGAAAAACTGTTTTTT.

V is TRBV6-6 and J is TRBJ2-7; 10 positions match TRBD1. Germline V CDR1 and CDR2: MNHNY, SVGAGI (reference sequence). V gave up 10 bases and J gave up 3 bases; unmatched junction bases: 9. This CDR3 region has 14 residues. The CDR3 sequence is CATSPRDRGYEQYF. The CDR3 nucleotides are TGTGCCACCTCCCCCCGGGACAGGGGCTACGAGCAGTACTTC.

The chain joins TRBV27 to TRBJ2-2; either TRBD1 or TRBD2 may supply D (5 bases each). The CDR3 runs to 16 residues. The germline V gene encodes CDR1 MNHEY and CDR2 SMNVEV (reference sequence). Between the trimmed V and J ends, which lost 0 bases and 6 bases, there was a span of 14 bases. CDR3 amino acids: CASSLSVGLGAGELFF. The DNA for the CDR3 is TGTGCCAGCAGTTTATCGGTCGGGTTGGGGGCCGGGGAGCTGTTTTTT.

The chain joins TRBV7-9 to TRBJ2-3; no clear D. CDR1 is SEHNR, CDR2 FQNEAQ, per germline (reference sequence). V lost 5 bases and J 6 bases, leaving 12 bases between the germline ends. The CDR3 runs 13 residues. The CDR3 bases are TGTGCCAGCAGCGTATTAAGTACGGATACGCAGTATTTT. It is translated as CASSVLSTDTQYF.

V is TRBV11-2 and J is TRBJ2-7; D ambiguous. The CDR3 runs 13 residues. Germline V gene data show CDR1 as SGHAT and CDR2 as FQNNGV. V was clipped by 0 bases and J by 1 base, with 4 bases between them. CDR3 amino acids: CASSLEQSYEQYF. CDR3 nucleotide sequence: TGTGCCAGCAGCTTAGAACAGTCCTACGAGCAGTACTTC.

This chain joins TRBV7-2 and TRBJ2-7; TRBD1 agrees at 9 bases. Germline CDR1 SGHTA, CDR2 FQGNSA. The CDR3 spans 15 residues. V gave up 1 base and J gave up 3 bases; unmatched junction bases: 4. The CDR3 DNA reads as TGTGCCAGCAGCTTAGGTACAGGGGGCATCTACGAGCAGTACTTC. Its translation: CASSLGTGGIYEQYF.

The sample holds one count of this clone. The CDR3 coding sequence is TGTGCCAGCAGCGAGAGAGGGGAAAGGACTAGCGGTCGGGGAAAGACCCAGTACTTC. It codes for CASSERGERTSGRGKTQYF. This sequence joins TRBV9 and TRBJ2-5, with TRBD2 matching over 10 bases. This CDR3 contains 19 residues. Losses at the gene ends were 3 bases for V and 6 bases for J; bases not matched to a gene: 20. The germline CDR1 and CDR2 sequences are SGDLS and YYNGEE.